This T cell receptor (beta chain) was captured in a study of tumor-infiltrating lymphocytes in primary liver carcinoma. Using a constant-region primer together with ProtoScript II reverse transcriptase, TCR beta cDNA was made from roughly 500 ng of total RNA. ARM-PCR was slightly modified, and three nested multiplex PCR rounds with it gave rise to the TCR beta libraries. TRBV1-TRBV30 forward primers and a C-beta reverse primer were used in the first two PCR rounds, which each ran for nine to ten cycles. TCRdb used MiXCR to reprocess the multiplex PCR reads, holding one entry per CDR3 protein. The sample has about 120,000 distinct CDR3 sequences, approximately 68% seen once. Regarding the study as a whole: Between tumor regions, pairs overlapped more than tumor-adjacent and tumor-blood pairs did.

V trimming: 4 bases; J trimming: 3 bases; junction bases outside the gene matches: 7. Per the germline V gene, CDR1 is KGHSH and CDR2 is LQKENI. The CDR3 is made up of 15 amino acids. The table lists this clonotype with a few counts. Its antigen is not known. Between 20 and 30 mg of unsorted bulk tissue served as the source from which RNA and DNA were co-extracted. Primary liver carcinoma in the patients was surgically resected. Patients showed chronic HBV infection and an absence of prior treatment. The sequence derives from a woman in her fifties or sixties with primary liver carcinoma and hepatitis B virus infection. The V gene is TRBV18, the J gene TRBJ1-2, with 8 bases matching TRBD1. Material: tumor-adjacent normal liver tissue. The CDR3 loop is CASSLRTGIDYGYTF. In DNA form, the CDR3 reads TGTGCCAGCTCACTAAGGACAGGGATCGACTATGGCTACACCTTC. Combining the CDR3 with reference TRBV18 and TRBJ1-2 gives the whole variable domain NAGVMQNPRHLVRRRGQEARLRCSPMKGHSHVYWYRQLPEEGLKFMVYLQKENIIDESGMPKERFSAEFPKEGPSILRIQQVVRGDSAAYFCASSLRTGIDYGYTFGSGTRLTVV.